Listed below are T cell receptor beta chains from one sample, sequenced in a study of cytomegalovirus exposure and HLA in healthy donors. TCRdb's table, derived via immunoSEQ multiplex PCR, lists solely in-frame clones and lacks some. Here the sample spans 120,000 or so clones, 17% being singletons. The sequenced sample was PBMCs. These receptors were collected from a female donor in good health and CMV-seropositive. Both conserved end residues are part of each CDR3. A D gene is named only where the DNA matches it firmly. The size entry is marked missing in some rows and otherwise reads once, few, many or a size class.

v_call: TRBV4-2; clone_size: few; j_call: TRBJ1-3; d_call: TRBD1; cdr3_nt: TGTGCCAGCAGCCAAGCGGACAGGCAGTCTGGAAACACCATATATTTT; cdr3_aa: CASSQADRQSGNTIYF
v_call: TRBV9; clone_size: few; j_call: TRBJ2-3; d_call: TRBD2; cdr3_nt: TGTGCCAGCAGCACCAGATCTAGCGGGACCACAGATACGCAGTATTTT; cdr3_aa: CASSTRSSGTTDTQYF
v_call: TRBV10-2; clone_size: -; j_call: TRBJ2-7; d_call: -; cdr3_nt: TGCGCCAGCAGTGAGGGCGGCAGGGTGCCGGTCTACGAGCAGTACTTC; cdr3_aa: CASSEGGRVPVYEQYF
v_call: TRBV5-1; clone_size: many; j_call: TRBJ2-1; d_call: -; cdr3_nt: TGCGCCAGCACCAATGAGCCCGAACCATACAATGAGCAGTTCTTC; cdr3_aa: CASTNEPEPYNEQFF
v_call: TRBV19; clone_size: few; j_call: TRBJ1-2; d_call: -; cdr3_nt: TGTGCCAGTAGTATTCCGGGGGACGGTCCGCATGGCTACACCTTC; cdr3_aa: CASSIPGDGPHGYTF
v_call: TRBV27; clone_size: few; j_call: TRBJ1-4; d_call: TRBD1; cdr3_nt: TGTGCCAGCAGTCTCAACAGGGGGTGGAATGAAAAACTGTTTTTT; cdr3_aa: CASSLNRGWNEKLFF
v_call: TRBV5-1; clone_size: few; j_call: TRBJ2-5; d_call: -; cdr3_nt: TGCGCCAGCAGCGATACAGGGCAAGAGACCCAGTACTTC; cdr3_aa: CASSDTGQETQYF
v_call: TRBV29-1; clone_size: few; j_call: TRBJ2-1; d_call: -; cdr3_nt: TGCAGCGTTGAAGATAGTGGGAACAGGGATACGTGGGAATACAATGAGCAGTTCTTC; cdr3_aa: CSVEDSGNRDTWEYNEQFF
v_call: TRBV9; clone_size: -; j_call: TRBJ2-1; d_call: TRBD2; cdr3_nt: TGTGCCAGCAGCGTAGGGGGGACTAGCGGGACTTACAATGAGCAGTTCTTC; cdr3_aa: CASSVGGTSGTYNEQFF
v_call: TRBV5-4; clone_size: -; j_call: TRBJ2-5; d_call: TRBD1; cdr3_nt: TGTGCCAGCAGCCCCACAGGGGCCGGGGCCCAGTACTTC; cdr3_aa: CASSPTGAGAQYF
v_call: TRBV5-4; clone_size: few; j_call: TRBJ2-3; d_call: -; cdr3_nt: TGTGCCAGCAGCTTGGCAGGGGCAGATACGCAGTATTTT; cdr3_aa: CASSLAGADTQYF
v_call: TRBV30; clone_size: few; j_call: TRBJ2-7; d_call: -; cdr3_nt: TGTGCCTGGAGTGTATTGGCCGGGGGCTACGAGCAGTACTTC; cdr3_aa: CAWSVLAGGYEQYF
v_call: TRBV27; clone_size: -; j_call: TRBJ2-1; d_call: -; cdr3_nt: TGTGCCAGCGACCATCACAGGACCCAGGATGAGCAGTTCTTC; cdr3_aa: CASDHHRTQDEQFF
v_call: TRBV28; clone_size: -; j_call: TRBJ1-1; d_call: TRBD1; cdr3_nt: TGTGCCAGCAGTTTTAATTACTACCGGGACAGGCAAAGGGGCACTGAAGCTTTCTTT; cdr3_aa: CASSFNYYRDRQRGTEAFF
v_call: TRBV4-2; clone_size: few; j_call: TRBJ2-2; d_call: TRBD2; cdr3_nt: TGTGCCAGCAGCCACCCTAGCGGGAGCACCGGGGAGCTGTTTTTT; cdr3_aa: CASSHPSGSTGELFF
v_call: TRBV5-6; clone_size: -; j_call: TRBJ1-4; d_call: TRBD1; cdr3_nt: TGTGCCAGCAGCTTCGACAGGGTTGATGAAAAACTGTTTTTT; cdr3_aa: CASSFDRVDEKLFF
v_call: TRBV18; clone_size: few; j_call: TRBJ1-1; d_call: -; cdr3_nt: TGTGCCAGCTCACCACGCCAGGGGAGTGAAGCTTTCTTT; cdr3_aa: CASSPRQGSEAFF
v_call: TRBV19; clone_size: few; j_call: TRBJ1-1; d_call: -; cdr3_nt: TGTGCCAGTAGGAACGGGGTTGTAAACACTGAAGCTTTCTTT; cdr3_aa: CASRNGVVNTEAFF
v_call: TRBV19; clone_size: few; j_call: TRBJ2-7; d_call: TRBD2; cdr3_nt: TGTGCCAGTTCAGGCCTAGCGGGAGCAGGCGAGCAGTACTTC; cdr3_aa: CASSGLAGAGEQYF
v_call: TRBV5-1; clone_size: -; j_call: TRBJ2-1; d_call: -; cdr3_nt: TGCGCCAGCAGCTCGACTACAGAATACTCCTACAATGAGCAGTTCTTC; cdr3_aa: CASSSTTEYSYNEQFF
v_call: TRBV5-4; clone_size: few; j_call: TRBJ2-1; d_call: -; cdr3_nt: TGTGCCAGCAGCCTCGGACTCTCCAATGAGCAGTTCTTC; cdr3_aa: CASSLGLSNEQFF
v_call: TRBV4-3; clone_size: few; j_call: TRBJ2-7; d_call: -; cdr3_nt: TGCGCCAGCAGCCAAGCAGTCTCCTACGAGCAGTACTTC; cdr3_aa: CASSQAVSYEQYF
v_call: TRBV6-6; clone_size: -; j_call: TRBJ2-3; d_call: -; cdr3_nt: TGTGCCAGCAGTTACTCAAAGGGGCTTGCAGATACGCAGTATTTT; cdr3_aa: CASSYSKGLADTQYF
v_call: TRBV29-1; clone_size: few; j_call: TRBJ2-1; d_call: TRBD2; cdr3_nt: TGCAGCGTGGCCGGGACTACCATCAAGGGCTACAATGAGCAGTTCTTC; cdr3_aa: CSVAGTTIKGYNEQFF
v_call: TRBV5-6; clone_size: few; j_call: TRBJ2-1; d_call: TRBD2; cdr3_nt: TGTGCCAGCAGCCAGCTAGCGGGAGGTTACAATGAGCAGTTCTTC; cdr3_aa: CASSQLAGGYNEQFF
v_call: TRBV28; clone_size: few; j_call: TRBJ2-7; d_call: -; cdr3_nt: TGTGCCAGCAGTATAAACTACGAGCAGTACTTC; cdr3_aa: CASSINYEQYF
v_call: TRBV10-1; clone_size: few; j_call: TRBJ2-5; d_call: -; cdr3_nt: TGCGCCAGCAGTTCCTCAGGGTCCCAAGAGACCCAGTACTTC; cdr3_aa: CASSSSGSQETQYF
v_call: TRBV9; clone_size: few; j_call: TRBJ2-7; d_call: TRBD2; cdr3_nt: TGTGCCAGCAGCGAATATAGCGGGCCATCCTACGAGCAGTACTTC; cdr3_aa: CASSEYSGPSYEQYF
v_call: TRBV11-1; clone_size: few; j_call: TRBJ1-1; d_call: TRBD1; cdr3_nt: TGTGCCAGCAGCCCACAGGGGGCGCGGGTCACTGAAGCTTTCTTT; cdr3_aa: CASSPQGARVTEAFF
v_call: TRBV5-1; clone_size: few; j_call: TRBJ2-1; d_call: TRBD2; cdr3_nt: TGCGCCAGCAGCCAGGGACTAGGATTCTCTGAGCAGTTCTTC; cdr3_aa: CASSQGLGFSEQFF
v_call: TRBV5-8; clone_size: few; j_call: TRBJ1-1; d_call: -; cdr3_nt: TGTGCCAGCAGCGTCGTCCCGGGGGACACTGAAGCTTTCTTT; cdr3_aa: CASSVVPGDTEAFF
v_call: TRBV28; clone_size: -; j_call: TRBJ2-7; d_call: -; cdr3_nt: TGTGCCAGCAGTTTATCCGGGATCCCGGGCGAGCAGTACTTC; cdr3_aa: CASSLSGIPGEQYF
v_call: TRBV28; clone_size: -; j_call: TRBJ1-6; d_call: -; cdr3_nt: TGTGCCAGCAGTTCATCCTTATTGACAGGACTTCTAAATTCACCCCTCCACTTT; cdr3_aa: CASSSSLLTGLLNSPLHF
v_call: TRBV5-1; clone_size: -; j_call: TRBJ2-7; d_call: TRBD2; cdr3_nt: TGCGCCAGCAGCTCAGGACTAGCGGACTCCTACGAGCAGTACTTC; cdr3_aa: CASSSGLADSYEQYF
v_call: TRBV4-2; clone_size: -; j_call: TRBJ2-5; d_call: TRBD2; cdr3_nt: TGTGCCAGCAGCAAACTAGCGGGGGACCAAGAGACCCAGTACTTC; cdr3_aa: CASSKLAGDQETQYF
v_call: TRBV19; clone_size: -; j_call: TRBJ1-5; d_call: -; cdr3_nt: TGTGCCAGTAGTATTCAGGGCTCCAATCAGCCCCAGCATTTT; cdr3_aa: CASSIQGSNQPQHF
v_call: TRBV10-3; clone_size: -; j_call: TRBJ2-2; d_call: TRBD2; cdr3_nt: TGTGCCATCAGTGAGTTAGGACTAGCGCCAAACACCGGGGAGCTGTTTTTT; cdr3_aa: CAISELGLAPNTGELFF
v_call: TRBV15; clone_size: -; j_call: TRBJ2-7; d_call: TRBD1; cdr3_nt: TGTGCCACCAGTTCTGGGACAGGGGCCGAGCAGTACTTC; cdr3_aa: CATSSGTGAEQYF
v_call: TRBV4-2; clone_size: few; j_call: TRBJ1-5; d_call: -; cdr3_nt: TGTGCCAGCAGCCAAGATGGGTACAGGGGCAATCAGCCCCAGCATTTT; cdr3_aa: CASSQDGYRGNQPQHF
v_call: TRBV4-3; clone_size: -; j_call: TRBJ2-3; d_call: TRBD1; cdr3_nt: TGCGCCAGCAGCCAAGATCCCGGACAGGGTCGCACAGATACGCAGTATTTT; cdr3_aa: CASSQDPGQGRTDTQYF
v_call: TRBV2; clone_size: -; j_call: TRBJ1-2; d_call: TRBD1; cdr3_nt: TGTGCCAGCAGCCGCCGGGACAGGGATATCTATGGCTACACCTTC; cdr3_aa: CASSRRDRDIYGYTF
v_call: TRBV28; clone_size: -; j_call: TRBJ1-1; d_call: TRBD1; cdr3_nt: TGTGCCAGCAGTTTATGGGACAGGGAGGCTTTCTTT; cdr3_aa: CASSLWDREAFF
v_call: TRBV4-3; clone_size: few; j_call: TRBJ1-1; d_call: -; cdr3_nt: TGCGCCAGCAGCCAAGTAAGACAGAACACTGAAGCTTTCTTT; cdr3_aa: CASSQVRQNTEAFF
v_call: TRBV7-2; clone_size: -; j_call: TRBJ1-2; d_call: -; cdr3_nt: TGTGCCAGCAAAGGGGCGGAGTATGGCTACACCTTC; cdr3_aa: CASKGAEYGYTF
v_call: TRBV2; clone_size: -; j_call: TRBJ2-3; d_call: -; cdr3_nt: TGTGCCAGCAGTGAGTTTACAGGGCTGGATACGCAGTATTTT; cdr3_aa: CASSEFTGLDTQYF